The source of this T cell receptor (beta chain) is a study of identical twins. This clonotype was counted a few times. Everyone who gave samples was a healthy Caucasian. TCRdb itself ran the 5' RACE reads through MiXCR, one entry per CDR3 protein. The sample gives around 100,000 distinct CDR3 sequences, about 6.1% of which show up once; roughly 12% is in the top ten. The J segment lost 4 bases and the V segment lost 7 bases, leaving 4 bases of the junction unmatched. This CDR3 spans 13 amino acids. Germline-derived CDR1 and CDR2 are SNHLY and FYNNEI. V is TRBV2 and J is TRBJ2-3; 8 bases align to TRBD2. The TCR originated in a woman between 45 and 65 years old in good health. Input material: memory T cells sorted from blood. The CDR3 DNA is TGTGCCAGCACGGGCGGGAGGTCAGATACGCAGTATTTT. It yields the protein CASTGGRSDTQYF. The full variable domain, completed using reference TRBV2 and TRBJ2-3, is EPEVTQTPSHQVTQMGQEVILRCVPISNHLYFYWYRQILGQKVEFLVSFYNNEISEKSEIFDDQFSVERPDGSNFTLKIRSTKLEDSAMYFCASTGGRSDTQYFGPGTRLTVL.